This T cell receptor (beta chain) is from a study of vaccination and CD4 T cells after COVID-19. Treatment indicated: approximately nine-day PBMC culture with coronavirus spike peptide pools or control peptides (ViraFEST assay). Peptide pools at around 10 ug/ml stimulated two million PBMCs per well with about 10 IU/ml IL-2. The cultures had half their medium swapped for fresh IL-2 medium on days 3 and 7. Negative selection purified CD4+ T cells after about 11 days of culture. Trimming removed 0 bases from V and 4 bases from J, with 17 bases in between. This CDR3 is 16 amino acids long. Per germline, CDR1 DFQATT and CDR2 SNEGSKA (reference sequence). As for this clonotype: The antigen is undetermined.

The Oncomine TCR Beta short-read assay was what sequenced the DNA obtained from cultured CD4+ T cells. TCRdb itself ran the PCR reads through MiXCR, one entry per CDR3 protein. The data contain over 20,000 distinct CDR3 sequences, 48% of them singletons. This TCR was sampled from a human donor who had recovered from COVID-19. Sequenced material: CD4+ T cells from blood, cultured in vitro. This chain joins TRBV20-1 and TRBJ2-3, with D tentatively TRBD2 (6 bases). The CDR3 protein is CSAREGADPGADTQYF. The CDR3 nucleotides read TGCAGTGCTAGAGAGGGAGCGGACCCGGGAGCAGATACGCAGTATTTT.